This TCR beta chain was sequenced in a study of T-cell memory formation after mild COVID-19. V was pared by 6 bases and J by 6 bases, with 6 bases of the junction left unmatched. The CDR3 consists of 13 residues. The V gene's germline CDR1 is MNHEY and CDR2 SMNVEV (reference sequence). TCRdb reanalysed the 5' RACE reads using MiXCR and keeps one entry per CDR3 protein. In the table there are around 53,000 distinct CDR3 sequences, 10% to 15% of which are singletons. The chain couples TRBV27 to TRBJ1-2; the match to TRBD1 covers 8 bases. Source material: PBMCs or a T cell subset sorted from them (not recorded which). The receptor's source is a man younger than 30 who had mild COVID-19 (a few samples of this study predate the infection). Cell type and time point are not known. The CDR3 bases are TGTGCCAGCAGGCGGACAGGGAGGGATGGCTACACCTTC. Amino acids: CASRRTGRDGYTF.